The rows below give T cell receptor beta chains drawn from one sample of a study of blood T cell repertoires in COVID-19. TCRdb keeps only in-frame clones here, not all; method: immunoSEQ multiplex PCR. This sample has 140,000 or so clones; approximately 79% occur once, and the top ten carry under 10%. Sequencing was carried out using peripheral blood. The receptors come from a man in his forties or fifties with active or convalescent COVID-19. Each CDR3 is given with its conserved first and last residue. Each record gives: clone size, J gene, D gene, V gene, CDR3 protein, CDR3 DNA. A D gene is named only where the DNA matches it firmly. Clone sizes are given selectively: once, few, many, or a class where the clone is expanded.

clone size: NA
J gene: TRBJ2-6
D gene: NA
V gene: TRBV27
CDR3 protein: CASSSSPLVPGANVLTF
CDR3 DNA: TGTGCCAGCAGTTCCTCACCTCTAGTACCCGGGGCCAACGTCCTGACTTTC

clone size: NA
J gene: TRBJ1-2
D gene: NA
V gene: TRBV5-1
CDR3 protein: CARAIIGSYGYTF
CDR3 DNA: TGCGCCAGGGCGATTATCGGGAGCTATGGCTACACCTTC

clone size: NA
J gene: TRBJ2-1
D gene: TRBD2
V gene: TRBV19
CDR3 protein: CASSTLAAVKNNEQFF
CDR3 DNA: TGTGCCAGTAGTACCCTAGCGGCCGTTAAGAACAATGAGCAGTTCTTC

clone size: NA
J gene: TRBJ1-6
D gene: NA
V gene: TRBV9
CDR3 protein: CASSVDSSSYNSPLHF
CDR3 DNA: TGTGCCAGCAGCGTAGACTCGAGCTCCTATAATTCACCCCTCCACTTT

clone size: NA
J gene: TRBJ1-5
D gene: NA
V gene: TRBV3-1/TRBV3-2
CDR3 protein: CASSQGTSYQPQHF
CDR3 DNA: TGTGCCAGCAGCCAGGGGACATCTTATCAGCCCCAGCATTTT

clone size: NA
J gene: TRBJ2-7
D gene: TRBD2
V gene: TRBV3-1/TRBV3-2
CDR3 protein: CASSLSLAGAYEQYF
CDR3 DNA: TGTGCCAGCAGCCTGAGTCTAGCGGGAGCCTACGAGCAGTACTTC

clone size: NA
J gene: TRBJ2-7
D gene: TRBD2
V gene: TRBV11-2
CDR3 protein: CASSLDGRPGRVREQYF
CDR3 DNA: TGTGCCAGCAGCTTAGATGGTCGGCCGGGGAGGGTTCGCGAGCAGTACTTC

clone size: once
J gene: TRBJ2-1
D gene: TRBD2
V gene: TRBV28
CDR3 protein: CASSLRRELLMGYNEQFF
CDR3 DNA: TGTGCCAGCAGTTTACGGCGGGAGCTATTGATGGGGTACAATGAGCAGTTCTTC

clone size: NA
J gene: TRBJ2-3
D gene: TRBD2
V gene: TRBV5-3
CDR3 protein: CARSPGRPSGTSTDTQYF
CDR3 DNA: TGTGCCAGAAGCCCCGGGCGGCCTAGCGGTACTAGCACAGATACGCAGTATTTT

clone size: NA
J gene: TRBJ1-3
D gene: TRBD1
V gene: TRBV29-1
CDR3 protein: CSVGTGGAGNTIYF
CDR3 DNA: TGCAGCGTGGGTACAGGGGGTGCTGGAAACACCATATATTTT

clone size: NA
J gene: TRBJ2-1
D gene: TRBD2
V gene: TRBV28
CDR3 protein: CASSIYTGTSYNEQFF
CDR3 DNA: TGTGCCAGCAGTATCTATACCGGGACTAGCTACAATGAGCAGTTCTTC

clone size: NA
J gene: TRBJ2-2
D gene: NA
V gene: TRBV7-3
CDR3 protein: CASSLTGGGPSGELFF
CDR3 DNA: TGTGCCAGCAGCTTAACAGGGGGAGGGCCCTCCGGGGAGCTGTTTTTT

clone size: NA
J gene: TRBJ1-6
D gene: NA
V gene: TRBV24-1
CDR3 protein: CATSEPQQGALNSPLHF
CDR3 DNA: TGTGCCACCAGTGAGCCCCAACAGGGCGCATTAAATTCACCCCTCCACTTT